These 25 T cell receptor beta chains were sequenced from one sample in a study of blood T cells in healthy people across ages. With a J-beta primer mix and a sample-barcoded 5' primer, a second PCR ran about 6 to 11 cycles. In TCRdb, the 5' RACE reads were re-called with MiXCR into one record per CDR3 protein. Of about 1 million distinct CDR3 sequences in the sample, under 55% were seen once. Sequenced input: blood. The receptor set was obtained from a woman aged 55 to 70 in good health.

The V and J genes are TRBV9 and TRBJ2-1, with D hard to call. Trimming cost V 3 bases and J 4 bases, with 11 bases left between them. This CDR3 is built from 14 residues. From germline, CDR1 is SGDLS and CDR2 YYNGEE. CDR3 coding DNA: TGTGCCAGCAGCGCAGAGGAAGAGTACAATGAGCAGTTCTTC. Encoded protein: CASSAEEEYNEQFF. Drawing the rest from reference TRBV9 and TRBJ2-1, the complete variable domain is DSGVTQTPKHLITATGQRVTLRCSPRSGDLSVYWYQQSLDQGLQFLIQYYNGEERAKGNILERFSAQQFPDLHSELNLSSLELGDSALYFCASSAEEEYNEQFFGPGTRLTVL.

This rearrangement joins TRBV6-1 to TRBJ2-3; 14 nucleotides match TRBD2. The germline V gene has CDR1 MNHNS and CDR2 SASEGT. This CDR3 has 18 residues. V lost 6 bases and J lost 2; bases outside the gene matches: 10. CDR3 protein: CASRLTSGRVSHTDTQYF. In DNA form, the CDR3 reads TGTGCCAGCAGGCTGACTAGCGGGAGGGTTTCTCACACAGATACGCAGTATTTT.

This clonotype was picked up a small number of times. The rearrangement uses TRBV6-2 or TRBV6-3 and TRBJ2-5; 12 bases line up with TRBD2. V trimming: 6 bases; J trimming: 1 base; junction bases outside the gene matches: 9. Germline V CDR1 and CDR2: MNHEY, SVGEGT. This CDR3 contains 17 residues. CDR3 in amino acids: CASSPGVTSGSQETQYF. The CDR3 DNA is TGTGCCAGCAGCCCGGGGGTGACTAGCGGGAGCCAAGAGACCCAGTACTTC.

V is TRBV29-1 and J is TRBJ2-1; 8 bases are a match to TRBD2. The CDR3 length is 15 residues. Germline CDR1 is SQVTM and CDR2 is ANQGSEA. Trimming at V came to 7 bases and at J to 5 bases, leaving 13 bases not matched to a gene. CDR3 residues: CSGRNYREGDNEQFF. CDR3 in DNA: TGCAGCGGACGAAATTACCGGGAGGGGGACAATGAGCAGTTCTTC.

This clonotype showed up just a few times. The chain links TRBV27 to TRBJ2-3; 8 bases map to TRBD2. The CDR3 extends over 15 amino acids. The V segment lost 3 bases and the J segment 4 bases; nucleotides outside the gene matches: 6. Germline V gene lookup returns CDR1 MNHEY and CDR2 SMNVEV (reference sequence). The CDR3 DNA is TGTGCCAGCAGTTTTATAGCGGGAAGGGCAGATACGCAGTATTTT. Residues: CASSFIAGRADTQYF.

This clonotype has more than one count but fewer than ten. V is TRBV2 and J is TRBJ2-3; no firm D call. The CDR3 is 16 residues long. Germline CDR1 and CDR2: SNHLY and FYNNEI. Trimming removed 7 bases at V and 0 bases at J, with 17 bases between. CDR3 protein: CASISTRRTSTDTQYF. The CDR3 coding sequence is TGTGCCAGCATCAGCACCCGGCGCACTAGCACAGATACGCAGTATTTT.

Regarding this clonotype: With a much larger clone just one base away, this may be a read error. The chain joins TRBV27 to TRBJ2-5, with 8 nucleotides matching TRBD2. The J call may be in error: the DNA end matches TRBJ2-7 better. This CDR3 region has 16 residues. Germline V lookup: CDR1 MNHEY, CDR2 SMNVEV (reference sequence). The CDR3 DNA is TGTGCCAGCAGTAACCTGAGCGGGAGATCGGGGTCCGAGCAGTACTTC. Translated, it gives CASSNLSGRSGSEQYF.

The chain joins TRBV6-1 to TRBJ2-7, with D perhaps TRBD1 (6 bases). The CDR3 runs 15 residues. Trimming stripped 5 bases from V and 0 bases from J, with 14 bases between. Germline V gives CDR1 MNHNS, CDR2 SASEGT. The CDR3, as DNA: TGTGCCAGCAGTAGACAACAGGGATCCTCCTACGAGCAGTACTTC. Amino acids: CASSRQQGSSYEQYF.

This clonotype showed up just a few times. This chain links TRBV27 with TRBJ1-4; D ambiguous. Trimming cost V 2 bases and J 7 bases, with 11 bases left between them. The CDR3 is made up of 14 amino acids. Per the germline V gene, CDR1 is MNHEY and CDR2 is SMNVEV (reference sequence). CDR3 region: CASSLVSPGEKLFF. DNA of the CDR3: TGTGCCAGCAGTTTAGTCAGTCCTGGTGAAAAACTGTTTTTT.

V is TRBV24-1 and J is TRBJ1-2; D gene ambiguous. This CDR3 has 9 amino acids. The germline V and J ends were trimmed by 8 bases and 10 bases, with 7 bases remaining between them. CDR1 and CDR2 from the germline V gene are KGHDR and SFDVKD. The CDR3 DNA follows: TGTGCCACCAACCGTATCTACACCTTC. It encodes CATNRIYTF.

The chain uses TRBV3-1 and TRBJ2-3; D gene ambiguous. The germline CDR1 and CDR2 sequences are LGHDT and YNNKEL (reference sequence). This CDR3 has 11 residues. V lost 5 bases, J lost 5 bases, and 5 bases lay in between. The DNA of the CDR3 is TGTGCCAGCAGCACTCAAGATACGCAGTATTTT. It yields the protein CASSTQDTQYF.

V is TRBV7-9 and J is TRBJ2-7; D is unresolved. This CDR3 region has 11 residues. Per the germline V gene, CDR1 is SEHNR and CDR2 is FQNEAQ (reference sequence). The V and J ends lost 5 bases and 5 bases respectively, with 7 bases between them. CDR3 sequence (DNA): TGTGCCAGCAGCAACAACCACGAGCAGTACTTC. Translated: CASSNNHEQYF.

In its sample, this clonotype was seen once. This chain connects TRBV14 to TRBJ2-3; the match to TRBD1 covers 10 bases. The CDR3 is 15 amino acids. Trimming at V came to 6 bases and at J to 7 bases, leaving 10 bases not matched to a gene. Germline CDR1 SGHDN, CDR2 FVKESK. The CDR3 spells CASRLTGGTRNTQYF. CDR3 nucleotide sequence: TGTGCCAGCAGATTGACAGGGGGCACAAGAAATACGCAGTATTTT.

The CDR3: CASSAPSNRRTSGSYEQYF. The CDR3 DNA is TGTGCCAGCAGTGCACCCTCTAACCGCAGGACTAGCGGGAGCTACGAGCAGTACTTC. V and J are TRBV2 and TRBJ2-4; the match to TRBD2 covers 13 bases. The J call may be wrong; the DNA end is better matched by TRBJ2-7. Germline lookup yields CDR1 SNHLY and CDR2 FYNNEI. The CDR3 sequence is 19 residues long.

The chain employs TRBV3-1 and TRBJ2-3; D remains ambiguous. The germline V and J ends were trimmed by 1 base and 7 bases, with 9 bases remaining between them. The CDR3 consists of 13 residues. Germline CDR1 LGHDT, CDR2 YNNKEL (reference sequence). CDR3 in DNA: TGTGCCAGCAGCCAAGTTCTACTATATACGCAGTATTTT. Translating gives CASSQVLLYTQYF.

This clonotype was observed a handful of times. This sequence joins TRBV27 and TRBJ2-1, with 9 positions matching TRBD2. V trimming: 6 bases; J trimming: 10 bases; junction bases outside the gene matches: 7. This CDR3 contains 13 residues. CDR1 is MNHEY and CDR2 is SMNVEV in the germline V gene (reference sequence). In DNA, the CDR3 is TGTGCCAGCAGCCTTACCGGGACTAGCGAGCAGTTCTTC. It specifies CASSLTGTSEQFF.

The chain links TRBV13 to TRBJ2-3; 10 positions agree with TRBD2. With 3 bases clipped from V and 1 base from J, the junction kept 10 bases outside the gene matches. The CDR3 length is 18 residues. The V gene's germline CDR1 is PRHDT and CDR2 FYEKMQ (reference sequence). In nucleotides, the CDR3 is TGTGCCAGCAGCTTGGGAGGTCTAGCGGGAGTGGGCACAGATACGCAGTATTTT. This codes for CASSLGGLAGVGTDTQYF.

This clonotype was observed at least ten times. The V call is TRBV28, the J call TRBJ2-3, with 11 positions matching TRBD2. From germline, CDR1 is MDHEN and CDR2 SYDVKM. The CDR3 is made up of 16 amino acids. V shed 4 bases and J 3 bases; nucleotides not matched to a gene: 6. In DNA form, the CDR3 reads TGTGCCAGCAGTTCCCTAGCGGGGGGACTTACAGATACGCAGTATTTT. Its protein product is CASSSLAGGLTDTQYF.

In this sample, this clonotype turned up a few times. The V gene is TRBV20-1, the J gene TRBJ1-1; D call uncertain. CDR1 is DFQATT, CDR2 SNEGSKA, per germline (reference sequence). CDR3 length: 11 residues. Trimming took 7 bases from V and 7 from J, leaving 13 bases between them. The CDR3 region has the DNA TGCAGTGAGTTAGACGGAGGTGAAGCTTTCTTT. Translation gives CSELDGGEAFF.

There are many counts of this clonotype. The rearrangement uses TRBV7-9 and TRBJ1-4, with unresolved D. The V gene lost 4 bases and the J gene lost 0 bases, with 0 bases spanning the gap. The germline CDR1 and CDR2 sequences are SEHNR and FQNEAQ (reference sequence). The CDR3 has 12 amino acids. In nucleotides, the CDR3 is TGTGCCAGCAGCTCAACTAATGAAAAACTGTTTTTT. Its translation is CASSSTNEKLFF.

This sequence joins TRBV6-2 or TRBV6-3 and TRBJ2-7, with 9 bases matching TRBD2. The germline gives CDR1 MNHEY, CDR2 SVGEGT. This CDR3 is built from 15 residues. The ends lost 1 base at V and 3 bases at J; junction bases unmatched: 4. In nucleotides, the CDR3 is TGTGCCAGCAGTTACTTTATAGCGGGAGACTACGAGCAGTACTTC. Residues: CASSYFIAGDYEQYF.

The CDR3 DNA is TGCGCCAGCAGTGAGGCTAGCGCGAGATACGAGCAGTACTTC. Encoded protein: CASSEASARYEQYF. The genes are TRBV10-2 and TRBJ2-7; the D gene is possibly TRBD2 (6 bases). The CDR3 is made up of 14 amino acids. The V gene's germline CDR1 is WSHSY and CDR2 SAAADI. Trimming pared 2 bases from V and 4 bases from J, leaving 12 bases between.

This clonotype has a handful of counts. The V gene is TRBV29-1, the J gene TRBJ1-2, with 8 bases identical to TRBD1. Germline trimming cut 4 bases from V and 7 bases from J; bases unmatched to any gene: 17. The germline V gene has CDR1 SQVTM and CDR2 ANQGSEA. The CDR3 length is 16 residues. Here the CDR3 reads CSVVRTGQGAGGGYTF. The CDR3 DNA sequence: TGCAGCGTTGTGCGGACCGGACAGGGAGCGGGAGGTGGCTACACCTTC.

Note on this clonotype: A junction end diverges from the germline sequence, so it may reflect a read error. CDR3 sequence: CAGSLESGINEQFF. DNA for the CDR3: TGTGCCGGCAGCTTAGAGTCCGGGATCAATGAGCAGTTCTTC. The chain uses TRBV7-2 and TRBJ2-1; maybe TRBD2 (5 bases). The CDR3 is 14 amino acids. CDR1 is SGHTA, CDR2 FQGNSA, per germline.

Turning to this clonotype: This could be a read error, since a much larger clone is one nucleotide away. This rearrangement joins TRBV20-1 to TRBJ2-1; D remains unclear. The germline CDR1 and CDR2 sequences are DFQATT and SNEGSKA (reference sequence). The CDR3 consists of 13 residues. This CDR3 is CSARHPNYNERFF. CDR3 bases: TGCAGTGCTCGGCACCCTAACTACAATGAGCGGTTCTTC.